Many counts were recorded for the clone carrying this T cell receptor (beta chain). Its antigen is undetermined. TCRdb re-analysed the 5' RACE reads in MiXCR, keeping a single row per CDR3 protein. Among approximately 600,000 distinct CDR3 sequences listed, roughly 7.1% were seen once. The V end lost 5 bases, the J end lost 8 bases, and 9 bases lay between the germline ends. Germline CDR1 and CDR2: MNHEY and SVGAGI. The CDR3 length is 12 residues. The data belong to a study of identical twins. The study's findings and limits: Out-of-frame sharing of TCR alpha in monozygotic twins was underestimated by models.

In every case, the donor was a healthy Caucasian. The data also belong to a second study, concerning yellow fever vaccine responses in identical twins.

The chain has TRBV6-5 and TRBJ2-2; possible D gene TRBD1, 6 bases. This sequence originates from a woman between 18 and 30 years old in good health. Material: PBMCs. The CDR3 DNA sequence: TGTGCCAGCAGTACAGGGTTGGGGGAGCTGTTTTTT. It yields the protein CASSTGLGELFF.